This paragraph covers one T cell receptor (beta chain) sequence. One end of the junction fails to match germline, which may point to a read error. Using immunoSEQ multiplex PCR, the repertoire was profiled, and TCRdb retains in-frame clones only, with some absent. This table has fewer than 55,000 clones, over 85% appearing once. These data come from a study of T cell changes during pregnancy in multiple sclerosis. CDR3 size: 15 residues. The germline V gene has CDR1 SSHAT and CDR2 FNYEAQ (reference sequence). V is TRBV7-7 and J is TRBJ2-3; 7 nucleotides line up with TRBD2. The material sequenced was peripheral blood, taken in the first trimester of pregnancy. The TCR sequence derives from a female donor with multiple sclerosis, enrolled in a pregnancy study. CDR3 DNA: TGTGCTAGCAGCTTAGGGAGCGGGGGCACAGATACGCAGTATTTT. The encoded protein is CASSLGSGGTDTQYF.